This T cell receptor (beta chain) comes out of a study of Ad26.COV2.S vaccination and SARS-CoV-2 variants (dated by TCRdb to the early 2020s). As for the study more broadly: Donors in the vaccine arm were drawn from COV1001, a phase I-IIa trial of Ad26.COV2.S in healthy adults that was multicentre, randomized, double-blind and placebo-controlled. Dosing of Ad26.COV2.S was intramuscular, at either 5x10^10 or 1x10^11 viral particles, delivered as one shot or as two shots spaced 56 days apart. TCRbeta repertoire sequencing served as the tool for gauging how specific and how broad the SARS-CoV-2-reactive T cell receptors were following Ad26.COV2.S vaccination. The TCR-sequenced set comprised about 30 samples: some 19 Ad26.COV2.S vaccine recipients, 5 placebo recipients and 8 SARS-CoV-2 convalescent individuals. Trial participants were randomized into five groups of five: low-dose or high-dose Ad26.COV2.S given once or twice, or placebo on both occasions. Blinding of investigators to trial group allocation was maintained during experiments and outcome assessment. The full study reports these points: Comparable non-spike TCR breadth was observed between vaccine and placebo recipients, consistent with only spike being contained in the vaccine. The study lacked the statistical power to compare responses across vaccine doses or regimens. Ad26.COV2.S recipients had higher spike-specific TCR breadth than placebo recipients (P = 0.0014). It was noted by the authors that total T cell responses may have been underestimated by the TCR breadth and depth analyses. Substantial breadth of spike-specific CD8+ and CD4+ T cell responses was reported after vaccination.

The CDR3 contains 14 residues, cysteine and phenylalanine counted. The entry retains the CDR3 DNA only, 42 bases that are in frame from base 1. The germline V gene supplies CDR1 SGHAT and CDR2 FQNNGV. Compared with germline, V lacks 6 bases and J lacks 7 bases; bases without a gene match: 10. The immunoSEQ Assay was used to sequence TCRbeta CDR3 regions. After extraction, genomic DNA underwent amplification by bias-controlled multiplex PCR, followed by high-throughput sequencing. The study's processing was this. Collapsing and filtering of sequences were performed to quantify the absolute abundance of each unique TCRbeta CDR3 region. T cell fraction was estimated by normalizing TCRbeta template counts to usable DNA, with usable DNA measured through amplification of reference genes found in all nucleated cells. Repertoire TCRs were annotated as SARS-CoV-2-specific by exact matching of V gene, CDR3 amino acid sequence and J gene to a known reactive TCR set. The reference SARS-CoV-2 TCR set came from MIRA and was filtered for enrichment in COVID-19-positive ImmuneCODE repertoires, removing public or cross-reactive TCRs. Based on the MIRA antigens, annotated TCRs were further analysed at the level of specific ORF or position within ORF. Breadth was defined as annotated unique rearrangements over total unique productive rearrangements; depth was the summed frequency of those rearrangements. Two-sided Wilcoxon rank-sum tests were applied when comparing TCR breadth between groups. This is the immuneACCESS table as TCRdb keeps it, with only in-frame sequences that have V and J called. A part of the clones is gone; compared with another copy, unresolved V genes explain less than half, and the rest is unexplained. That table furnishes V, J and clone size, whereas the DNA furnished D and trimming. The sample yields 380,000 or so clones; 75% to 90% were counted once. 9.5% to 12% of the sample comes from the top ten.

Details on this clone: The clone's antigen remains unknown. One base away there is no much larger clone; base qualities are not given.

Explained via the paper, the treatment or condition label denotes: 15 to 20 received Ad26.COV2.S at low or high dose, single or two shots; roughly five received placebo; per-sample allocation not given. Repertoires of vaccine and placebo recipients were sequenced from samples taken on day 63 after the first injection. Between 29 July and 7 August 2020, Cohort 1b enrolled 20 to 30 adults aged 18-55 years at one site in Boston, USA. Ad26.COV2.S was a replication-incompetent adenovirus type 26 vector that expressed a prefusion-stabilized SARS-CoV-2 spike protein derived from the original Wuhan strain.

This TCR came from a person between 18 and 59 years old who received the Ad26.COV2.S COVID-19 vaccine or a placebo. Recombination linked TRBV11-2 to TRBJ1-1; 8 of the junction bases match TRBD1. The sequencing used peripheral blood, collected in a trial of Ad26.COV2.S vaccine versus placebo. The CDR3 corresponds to CASSLTGGLGEAFF. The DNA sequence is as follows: TGTGCCAGCAGTTTAACAGGGGGGCTTGGTGAAGCTTTCTTT.